Here is one T cell receptor beta chain with its context. The antigen it binds to is not known. No much larger clone is present one base from it, and per-base qualities are unavailable. Interpreted using the paper, the treatment or condition label stands for: live attenuated yellow fever vaccine strain. PBMCs were isolated from peripheral blood using a standard Ficoll-Paque protocol. CD4 and CD8 T-cell fractions were isolated with Dynabeads CD4 and CD8 positive selection kits. RNA was extracted with TriZol from bulk PBMCs, CD4 and CD8 fractions, and dextramer-positive and dextramer-negative fractions. The cysteine opens and the phenylalanine closes a CDR3 of 13 amino acids. Of all the DNA, just the CDR3 is kept, 39 bases in frame from base 1. The junction shows trimming of 1 base on V and 13 bases on J, and the gene matches do not reach 5 bases of it. Instrument used: Illumina NovaSeq 6000. Synthesis of TCR cDNA relied on 5'RACE template switching, a step that introduced a universal primer site along with unique molecular identifiers. Priming for cDNA synthesis came from both the TCR alpha and TCR beta constant segments. Two PCR steps were used to amplify libraries, with sample barcodes and sequencing adapters being added in the second step. Sequencing of libraries was done on Illumina HiSeq 2500 (2x100 bp) or NovaSeq (2x150 bp). As for how the authors treated the data: MIGEC was used to demultiplex reads and collapse the reads into UMI consensus sequences, and MiXCR was used for V(D)J alignment. Vaccine-responding clonotypes were defined with edgeR using replicate PBMC samples, requiring FDR below 0.01 and a log2 fold change above 5 up to day 15. Bulk clonotypes were assigned CD4 or CD8 identity according to which sequenced CD4 or CD8 repertoire held them at higher abundance. TCRdb reworked the public reads: Q25 trimming with fastp, MiXCR clone assembly, productive beta chains retained. Each CDR3 protein gets just one entry, which takes the most common genes and DNA from the rows behind it. For this entry, the V and J calls and clone size follow TCRdb and not the study's own pipeline. This sample is represented by approximately 260,000 distinct CDR3 sequences; about 5% of them were singletons. The ten largest account for around 3.3% of the sample.

This specimen comes from a study of T cells after yellow fever vaccination (dated by TCRdb to between 2018 and 2020). In terms of the full investigation: Libraries from fractions with low cell numbers were prepared with the SMART-Seq v4 Ultra Low Input RNA kit. To follow T-cell clones before and after primary and booster YFV17D yellow fever vaccination, bulk TCR alpha and beta repertoires were sequenced over time. Two healthy male donors made up the cohort, one aged 18 to 29 years and the other aged 30 to 40 years. Bulk PBMC replicates and cell subsets were isolated from blood drawn at multiple timepoints before and after both primary and secondary immunization.

Here is what the overall study found, with its caveats: Because abundant contaminating clonotypes from the bulk population could be contained in FACS-sorted repertoires, computational filtering was required. A small fraction of clonotypes appeared in both the CD4 and CD8 compartments, likely as a result of convergent recombination. The secondary T-cell response was found to be weaker but faster than the primary response, with a peak reached on day 5 rather than on day 15. After the booster, most clones that had expanded after primary vaccination were detected again (nearly 98% of CD4 and around nine tenths of CD8), suggesting broad maintenance of memory. Only a couple of donors were included in the study, so the extent to which the findings can be generalized is limited.

The sequence links TRBV12-3 or TRBV12-4 to TRBJ2-1; the central 9 bases match TRBD2. The TCR comes from a young man who received the YFV17D yellow fever vaccine. The specimen was CD4+ T cells sorted from PBMCs, collected on the day of the yellow fever booster vaccination. The CDR3: CASSLGLAGPQFF. The nucleotide sequence is TGTGCCAGCAGTTTAGGCCTAGCGGGACCCCAGTTCTTC.